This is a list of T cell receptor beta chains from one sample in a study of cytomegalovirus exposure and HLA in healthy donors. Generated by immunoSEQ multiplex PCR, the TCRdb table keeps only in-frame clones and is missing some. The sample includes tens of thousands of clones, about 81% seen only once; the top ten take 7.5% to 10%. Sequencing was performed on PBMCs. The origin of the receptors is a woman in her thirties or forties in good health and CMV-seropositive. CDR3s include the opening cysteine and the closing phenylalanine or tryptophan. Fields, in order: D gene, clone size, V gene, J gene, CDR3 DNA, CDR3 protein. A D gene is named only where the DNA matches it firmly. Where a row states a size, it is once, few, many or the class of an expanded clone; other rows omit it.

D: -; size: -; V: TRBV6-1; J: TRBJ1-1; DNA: TGTGCCAGCAGTGAAGGTACAACAGGGAACACTGAAGCTTTCTTT; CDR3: CASSEGTTGNTEAFF
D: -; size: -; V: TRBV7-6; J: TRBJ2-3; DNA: TGTGCCAGCAGCTTAACGGAGTCAGATACGCAGTATTTT; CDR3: CASSLTESDTQYF
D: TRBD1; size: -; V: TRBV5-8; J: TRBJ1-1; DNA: TGTGCCAGCAGCTCCCTGACAGGGGGACAGAACACTGAAGCTTTCTTT; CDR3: CASSSLTGGQNTEAFF
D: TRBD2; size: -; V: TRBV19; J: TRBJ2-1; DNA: TGTGCCAGCCTACGAACCGGGGGGTCCTACAATGAGCAGTTCTTC; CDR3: CASLRTGGSYNEQFF
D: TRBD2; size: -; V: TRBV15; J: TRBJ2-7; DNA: TGTGCCACCAGCAGAGATCGGACTAGCTCCTACGAGCAGTACTTC; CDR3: CATSRDRTSSYEQYF
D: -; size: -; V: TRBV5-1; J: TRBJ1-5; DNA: TGCGCCAGCAGGGACGGGGGGAGTGAGGAGCCCCAGCATTTT; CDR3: CASRDGGSEEPQHF
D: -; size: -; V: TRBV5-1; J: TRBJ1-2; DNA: TGCGCCAGCAGCTGGGGGGGGCTCCAAGCGGATGGCTACACCTTC; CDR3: CASSWGGLQADGYTF
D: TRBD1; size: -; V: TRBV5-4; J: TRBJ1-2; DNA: TGTGCCAGCAGCCCGGGAGCCGGGACAGGCTATGGCTACACCTTC; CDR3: CASSPGAGTGYGYTF
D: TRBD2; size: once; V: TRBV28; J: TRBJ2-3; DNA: TGTGCCAGCAGGCCAGGGACTAGCGGTACAGATACGCAGTATTTT; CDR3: CASRPGTSGTDTQYF
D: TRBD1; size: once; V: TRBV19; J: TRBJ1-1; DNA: TGTGCCAGTAGCCCTGACAGGGCCTGGGAGGCTTTCTTT; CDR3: CASSPDRAWEAFF
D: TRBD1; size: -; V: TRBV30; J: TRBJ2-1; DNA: TGTGCCTGGAGTGGACAGGGGAACGGTTACAATGAGCAGTTCTTC; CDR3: CAWSGQGNGYNEQFF
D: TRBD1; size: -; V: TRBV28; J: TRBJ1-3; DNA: TGTGCCAGCACTTGGACAGGGACAAACACCATATATTTT; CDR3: CASTWTGTNTIYF
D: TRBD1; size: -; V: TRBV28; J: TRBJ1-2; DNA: TGTGCCAGCAGTTTAGTCGGGACAGCCCCCAGCGGCTATGGCTACACCTTC; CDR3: CASSLVGTAPSGYGYTF
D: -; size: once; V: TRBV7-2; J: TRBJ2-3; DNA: TGTGCCAGCAGCCCCCGCGGAGGGGGCATGATCACAGATACGCAGTATTTT; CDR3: CASSPRGGGMITDTQYF
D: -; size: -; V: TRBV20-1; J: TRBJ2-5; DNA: TGCAGTGCCCCCTCCGAGACCCAGTACTTC; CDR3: CSAPSETQYF
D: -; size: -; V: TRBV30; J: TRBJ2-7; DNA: TGTGCCTGGAGTCGCCGGGACACATACGAGCAGTACTTC; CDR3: CAWSRRDTYEQYF
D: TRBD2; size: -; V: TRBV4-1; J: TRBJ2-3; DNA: TGCGCCAGCAGCCGATTACCTGGGACTAGCGGCGCAGATACGCAGTATTTT; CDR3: CASSRLPGTSGADTQYF
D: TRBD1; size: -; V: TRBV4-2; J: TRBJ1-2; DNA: TGTGCCAGCAGCCAAGCAGGGGCAGGGGGCGAGGGGCCCCTGGGGGGCTACACCTTC; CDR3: CASSQAGAGGEGPLGGYTF
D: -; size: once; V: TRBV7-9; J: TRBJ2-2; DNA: TGTGCCAGCAGCTTAGCTCTGCGCACCGGGGAGCTGTTTTTT; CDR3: CASSLALRTGELFF
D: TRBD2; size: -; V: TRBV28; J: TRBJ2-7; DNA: TGTGGAGCGGGGGGGATCTCCTACGAGCAGTACTTC; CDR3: CGAGGISYEQYF
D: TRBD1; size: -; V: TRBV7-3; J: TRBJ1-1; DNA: TGTGCCAGCAGCACAGGGGTGTACACTGAAGCTTTCTTT; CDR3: CASSTGVYTEAFF
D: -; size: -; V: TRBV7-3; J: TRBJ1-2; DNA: TGTGCCAGCAGCTTATATTCAGGGTCGGCCTATGGCTACACCTTC; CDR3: CASSLYSGSAYGYTF
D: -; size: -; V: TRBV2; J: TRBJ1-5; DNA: TGTGCCAGCAGGGCGACACTCAGGAGCAATCAGCCCCAGCATTTT; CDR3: CASRATLRSNQPQHF
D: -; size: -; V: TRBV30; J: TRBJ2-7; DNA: TGTGCCTCAGAACAGGGCGGGTACGAGCAGTACTTC; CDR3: CASEQGGYEQYF
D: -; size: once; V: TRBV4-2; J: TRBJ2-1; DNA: TGTGCCAGCAGCCAATCTCTTACAGGCAATGAGCAGTTCTTC; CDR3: CASSQSLTGNEQFF
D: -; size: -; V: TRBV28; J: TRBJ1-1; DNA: TGTGCCAGCAGACCCAGGGTATGGAACACTGAAGCTTTCTTT; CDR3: CASRPRVWNTEAFF
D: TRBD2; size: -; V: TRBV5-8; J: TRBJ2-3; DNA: TGTGCCAGCAGCTTGGCTGCGACTAGCGGGGGGGCTGGAGATACGCAGTATTTT; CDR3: CASSLAATSGGAGDTQYF
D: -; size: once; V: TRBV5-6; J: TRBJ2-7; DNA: TGTGCCAGCACCGCACGGAGGGGCTACGAGCAGTACTTC; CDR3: CASTARRGYEQYF
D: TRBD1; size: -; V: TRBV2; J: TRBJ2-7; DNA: TGTGCCAGCAGTGGACAGGGTTACGAGCAGTACTTC; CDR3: CASSGQGYEQYF
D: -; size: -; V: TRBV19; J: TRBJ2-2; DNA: TGTGCCAGTAGTGCTGACATCGCGAACACCGGGGAGCTGTTTTTT; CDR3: CASSADIANTGELFF
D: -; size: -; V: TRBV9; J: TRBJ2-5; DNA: TGTGCCAGCAGCGTAGTTGGCGGGGGCTCCCAAGAGACCCAGTACTTC; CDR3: CASSVVGGGSQETQYF